This T cell receptor beta chain was retrieved from a study of T cell responses to AZD1222 COVID-19 vaccine. Findings and limits, study-wide: Seropositivity was recorded at baseline in only six AZD1222 recipients. Spike-wide coverage was observed for vaccine-associated CD4 TCRs, with dominant responses at 160-218 and 743-854.

TCRdb keeps only in-frame clones here, not all; method: immunoSEQ multiplex PCR. The sample lists approximately 180,000 clones; roughly nine tenths were seen once. Worth noting for this clone: Antigen specificity is unknown. Since a far larger clone is one base different, this is likely a read error.

CDR3 length: 12 residues. Losses at the gene ends were 5 bases for V and 4 bases for J; bases not matched to a gene: 1. CDR1 and CDR2 from the germline V gene are SEHNR and FQNEAQ (reference sequence). The material was peripheral blood, obtained on day 0 of AZD1222 vaccination. The clonotype comes from an adult in good health. The chain has TRBV7-9 and TRBJ1-1, with 7 bases lining up with TRBD1. CDR3 residues: CASSPGGTEAFF. The CDR3 DNA reads TGTGCCAGCAGCCCAGGGGGCACTGAAGCTTTCTTT.